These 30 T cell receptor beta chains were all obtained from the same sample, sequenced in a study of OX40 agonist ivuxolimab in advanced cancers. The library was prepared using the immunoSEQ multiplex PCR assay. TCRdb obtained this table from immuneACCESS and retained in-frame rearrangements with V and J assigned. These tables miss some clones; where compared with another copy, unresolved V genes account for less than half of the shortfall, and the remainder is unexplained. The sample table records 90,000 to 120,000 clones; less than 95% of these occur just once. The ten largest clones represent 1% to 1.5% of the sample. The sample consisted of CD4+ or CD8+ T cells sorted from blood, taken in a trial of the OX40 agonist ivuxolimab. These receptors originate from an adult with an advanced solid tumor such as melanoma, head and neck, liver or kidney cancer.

CDR3 nucleotide sequence: TGTGCCAGCAGTTTAGCACAGCCGAATCAGCCCCAGCATTTT. Residues: CASSLAQPNQPQHF. J is TRBJ1-5 and V is TRBV28; D ambiguous. V was clipped by 2 bases and J by 4 bases, with 9 bases between them. The CDR3 extends over 14 amino acids. The germline gives CDR1 MDHEN, CDR2 SYDVKM.

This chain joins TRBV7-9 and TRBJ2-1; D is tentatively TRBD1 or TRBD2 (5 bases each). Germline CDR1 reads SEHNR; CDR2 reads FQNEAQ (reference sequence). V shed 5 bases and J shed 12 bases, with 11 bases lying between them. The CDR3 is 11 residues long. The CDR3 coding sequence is TGTGCCAGCAGCCGGGACCCGGGGCAGTTCTTC. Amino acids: CASSRDPGQFF.

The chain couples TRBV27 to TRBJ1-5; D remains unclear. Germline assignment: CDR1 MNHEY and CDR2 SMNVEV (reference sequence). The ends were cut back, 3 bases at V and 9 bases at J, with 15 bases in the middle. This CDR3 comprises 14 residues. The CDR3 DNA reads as TGTGCCAGCAGTTTCCCCCCGGGAGTGCCGCCCCAGCATTTT. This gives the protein CASSFPPGVPPQHF.

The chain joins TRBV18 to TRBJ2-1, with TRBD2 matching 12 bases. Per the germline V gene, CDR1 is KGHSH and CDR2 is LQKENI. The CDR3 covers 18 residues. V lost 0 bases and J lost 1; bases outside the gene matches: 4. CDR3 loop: CASSPPTSGRGSYNEQFF. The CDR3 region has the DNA TGTGCCAGCTCACCACCGACTAGCGGGAGAGGGTCCTACAATGAGCAGTTCTTC.

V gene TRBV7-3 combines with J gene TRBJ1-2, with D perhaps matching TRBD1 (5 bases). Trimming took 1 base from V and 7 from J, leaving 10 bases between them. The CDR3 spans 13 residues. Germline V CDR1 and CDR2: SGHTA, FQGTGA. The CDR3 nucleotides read TGTGCCAGCAGCTTAATCGGGGGATCTGGCTACACCTTC. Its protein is CASSLIGGSGYTF.

The CDR3, as DNA: TGTGCCAGCAGCGGGTGGGGGGCCTTGGGATACGAGCAGTACTTC. Protein sequence: CASSGWGALGYEQYF. This rearrangement joins TRBV27 to TRBJ2-5; D might be TRBD1 or TRBD2, each matching 6 bases. The end of the DNA fits TRBJ2-7 better, so the J call may be wrong. The CDR3 runs to 15 residues. Germline-derived CDR1 and CDR2 are MNHEY and SMNVEV (reference sequence).

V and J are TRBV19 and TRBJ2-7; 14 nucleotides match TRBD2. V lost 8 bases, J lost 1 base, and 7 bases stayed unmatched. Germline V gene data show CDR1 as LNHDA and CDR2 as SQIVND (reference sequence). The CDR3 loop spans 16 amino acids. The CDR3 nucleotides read TGTGCCAGTGGGACTAGCGGGAGAACTGGATCCTACGAGCAGTACTTC. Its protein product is CASGTSGRTGSYEQYF.

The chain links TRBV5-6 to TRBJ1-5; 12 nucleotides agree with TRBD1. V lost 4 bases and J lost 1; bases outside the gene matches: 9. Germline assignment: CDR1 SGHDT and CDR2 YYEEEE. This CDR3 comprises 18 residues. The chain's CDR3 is CASSRVRDRGPSNQPQHF. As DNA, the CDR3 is TGTGCCAGCAGCCGCGTCCGGGACAGGGGGCCCAGCAATCAGCCCCAGCATTTT.

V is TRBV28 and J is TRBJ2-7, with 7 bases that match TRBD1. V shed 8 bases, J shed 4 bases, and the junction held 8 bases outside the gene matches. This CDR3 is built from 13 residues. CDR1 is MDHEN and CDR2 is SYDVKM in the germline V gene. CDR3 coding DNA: TGTGCCAGCCAGACAGGGCAATATTACGAGCAGTACTTC. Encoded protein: CASQTGQYYEQYF.

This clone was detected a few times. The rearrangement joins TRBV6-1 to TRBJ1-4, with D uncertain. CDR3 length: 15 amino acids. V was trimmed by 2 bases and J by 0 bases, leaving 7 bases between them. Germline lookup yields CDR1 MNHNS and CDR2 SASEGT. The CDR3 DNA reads TGTGCCAGCAGTGAACATGTGGCAACTAATGAAAAACTGTTTTTT. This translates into CASSEHVATNEKLFF.

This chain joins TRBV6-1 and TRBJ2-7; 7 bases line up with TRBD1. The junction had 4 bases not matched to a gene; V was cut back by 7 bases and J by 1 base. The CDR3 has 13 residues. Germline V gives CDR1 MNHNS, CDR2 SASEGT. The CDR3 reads CASTRQGSYEQYF. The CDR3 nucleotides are TGTGCCAGCACCAGACAGGGTTCCTACGAGCAGTACTTC.

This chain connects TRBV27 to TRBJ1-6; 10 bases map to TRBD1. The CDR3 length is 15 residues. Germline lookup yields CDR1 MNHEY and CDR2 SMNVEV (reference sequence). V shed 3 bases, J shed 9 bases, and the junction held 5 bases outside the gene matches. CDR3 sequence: CASSFRQGAGSPLHF. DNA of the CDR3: TGTGCCAGCAGTTTCCGACAGGGGGCCGGTTCACCCCTCCACTTT.

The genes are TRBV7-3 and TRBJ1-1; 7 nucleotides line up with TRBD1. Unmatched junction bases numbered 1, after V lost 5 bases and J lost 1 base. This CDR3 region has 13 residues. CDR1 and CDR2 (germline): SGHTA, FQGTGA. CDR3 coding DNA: TGTGCCAGCAGCGGGACAGCGAACACTGAAGCTTTCTTT. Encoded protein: CASSGTANTEAFF.

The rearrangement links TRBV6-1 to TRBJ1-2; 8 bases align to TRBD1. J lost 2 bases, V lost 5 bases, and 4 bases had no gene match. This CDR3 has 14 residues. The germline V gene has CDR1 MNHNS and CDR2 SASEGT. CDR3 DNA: TGTGCCAGCAGTCCTCGGACAGGGAACTATGGCTACACCTTC. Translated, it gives CASSPRTGNYGYTF.

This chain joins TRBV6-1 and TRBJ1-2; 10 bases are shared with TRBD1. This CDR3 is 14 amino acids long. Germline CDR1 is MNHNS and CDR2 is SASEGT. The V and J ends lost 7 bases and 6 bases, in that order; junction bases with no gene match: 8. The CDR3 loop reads CASTRGQGTDGYTF. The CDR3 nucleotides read TGTGCCAGCACGAGGGGACAGGGGACCGATGGCTACACCTTC.

The CDR3 nucleotides read TGTGCCAGCTCACCACCGGGAGAGACCCAGTACTTC. Translating gives CASSPPGETQYF. This chain connects TRBV18 to TRBJ2-5; no reliable D call. The CDR3 runs to 12 residues. V lost 0 bases and J 4 bases, leaving 3 bases between the germline ends. Germline-derived CDR1 and CDR2 are KGHSH and LQKENI.

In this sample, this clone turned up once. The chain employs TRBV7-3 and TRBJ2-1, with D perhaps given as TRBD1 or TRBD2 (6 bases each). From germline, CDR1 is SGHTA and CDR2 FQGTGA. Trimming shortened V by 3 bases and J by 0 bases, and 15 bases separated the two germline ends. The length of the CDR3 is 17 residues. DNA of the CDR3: TGTGCCAGCAGCTTGAACTCCGGGGGCAGCTCCTACAATGAGCAGTTCTTC. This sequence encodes CASSLNSGGSSYNEQFF.

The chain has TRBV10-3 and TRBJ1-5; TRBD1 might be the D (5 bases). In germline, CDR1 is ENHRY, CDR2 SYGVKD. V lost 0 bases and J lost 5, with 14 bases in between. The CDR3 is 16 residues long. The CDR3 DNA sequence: TGTGCCATCAGTGAGTCGATGCAGGGCCGGGATCAGCCCCAGCATTTT. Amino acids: CAISESMQGRDQPQHF.

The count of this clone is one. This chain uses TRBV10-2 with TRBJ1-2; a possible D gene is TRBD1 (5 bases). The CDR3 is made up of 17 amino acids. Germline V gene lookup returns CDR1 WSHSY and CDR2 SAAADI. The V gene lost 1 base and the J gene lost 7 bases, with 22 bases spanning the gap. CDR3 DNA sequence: TGCGCCAGCAGTGAGTTAGGGGCTAACCGGTATTACCGTGGCTACACCTTC. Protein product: CASSELGANRYYRGYTF.

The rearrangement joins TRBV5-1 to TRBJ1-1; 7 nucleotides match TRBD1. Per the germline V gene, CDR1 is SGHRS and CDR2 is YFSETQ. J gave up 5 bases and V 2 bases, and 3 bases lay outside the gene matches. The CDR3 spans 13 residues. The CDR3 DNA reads TGCGCCAGCAGCTTCGAGACAGGGACTGAAGCTTTCTTT. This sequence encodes CASSFETGTEAFF.

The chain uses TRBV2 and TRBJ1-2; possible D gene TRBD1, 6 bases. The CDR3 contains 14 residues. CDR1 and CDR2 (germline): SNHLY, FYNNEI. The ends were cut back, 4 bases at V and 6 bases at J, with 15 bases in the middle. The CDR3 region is CASSVHRETDGYTF. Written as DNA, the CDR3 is TGTGCCAGCAGTGTCCACAGGGAAACGGATGGCTACACCTTC.

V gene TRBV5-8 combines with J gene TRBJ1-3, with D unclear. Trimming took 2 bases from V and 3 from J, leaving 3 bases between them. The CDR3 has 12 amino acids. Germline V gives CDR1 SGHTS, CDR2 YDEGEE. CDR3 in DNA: TGTGCCAGCAGCTTCTATGGAAACACCATATATTTT. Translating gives CASSFYGNTIYF.

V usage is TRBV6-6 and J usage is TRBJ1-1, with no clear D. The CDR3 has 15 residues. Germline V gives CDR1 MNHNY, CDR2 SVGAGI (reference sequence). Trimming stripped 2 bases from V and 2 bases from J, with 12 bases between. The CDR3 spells CASSYGVGLNTEAFF. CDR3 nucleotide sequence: TGTGCCAGCAGTTACGGAGTCGGACTAAACACTGAAGCTTTCTTT.

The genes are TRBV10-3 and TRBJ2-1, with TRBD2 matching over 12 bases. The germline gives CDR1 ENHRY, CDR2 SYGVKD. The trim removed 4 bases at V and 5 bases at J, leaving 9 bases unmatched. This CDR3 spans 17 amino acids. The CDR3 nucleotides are TGTGCCATCAGTGCCTACGGACTAGCGGGAAGGGACAATGAGCAGTTCTTC. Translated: CAISAYGLAGRDNEQFF.

Here the CDR3 reads CSAPSGDEQFF. In DNA form, the CDR3 reads TGCAGTGCGCCTAGCGGGGATGAGCAGTTCTTC. The rearrangement joins TRBV20-1 to TRBJ2-1; 9 positions match TRBD2. The CDR3 is made up of 11 amino acids. The V gene end was trimmed by 6 bases and the J gene end by 8 bases; junction bases not matched to a gene: 2. CDR1 and CDR2 (germline): DFQATT, SNEGSKA (reference sequence).

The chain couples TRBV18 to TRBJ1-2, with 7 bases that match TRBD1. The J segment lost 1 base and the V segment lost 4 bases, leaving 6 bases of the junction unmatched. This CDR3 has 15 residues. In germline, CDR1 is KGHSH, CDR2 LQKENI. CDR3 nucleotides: TGTGCCAGCTCACAAGACAGGGATCTTAACTATGGCTACACCTTC. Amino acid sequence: CASSQDRDLNYGYTF.

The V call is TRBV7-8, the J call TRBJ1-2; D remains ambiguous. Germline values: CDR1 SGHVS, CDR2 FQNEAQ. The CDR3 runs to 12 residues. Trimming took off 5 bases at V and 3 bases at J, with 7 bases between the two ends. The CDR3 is CASSRQDYGYTF. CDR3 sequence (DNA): TGTGCCAGCAGCCGCCAGGACTATGGCTACACCTTC.

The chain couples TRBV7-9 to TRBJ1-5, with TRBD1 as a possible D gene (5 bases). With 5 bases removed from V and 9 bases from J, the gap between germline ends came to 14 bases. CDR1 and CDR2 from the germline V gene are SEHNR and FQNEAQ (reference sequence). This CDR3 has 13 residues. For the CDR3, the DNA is TGTGCCAGCAGCGTACAGGATATGGGGCCCCAGCATTTT. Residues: CASSVQDMGPQHF.

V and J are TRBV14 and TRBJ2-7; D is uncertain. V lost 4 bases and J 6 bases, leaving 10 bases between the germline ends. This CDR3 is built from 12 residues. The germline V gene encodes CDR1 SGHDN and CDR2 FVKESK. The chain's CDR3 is CASSLPFGEQYF. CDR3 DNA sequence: TGTGCCAGCAGCCTGCCGTTTGGCGAGCAGTACTTC.

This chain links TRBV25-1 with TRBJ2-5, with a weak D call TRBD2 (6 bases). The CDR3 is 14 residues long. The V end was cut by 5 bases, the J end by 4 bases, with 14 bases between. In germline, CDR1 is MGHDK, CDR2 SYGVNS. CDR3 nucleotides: TGTGCCAGCAGTTCCTCGGGACTCGCAGAGACCCAGTACTTC. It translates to CASSSSGLAETQYF.